The present T cell receptor (beta chain) was sequenced within a study of T cell repertoires in cytomegalovirus infection. General observations from the study: Ex vivo responses were dominated by HLA-C-restricted CMV-specific TCR beta clonotypes.

TCRdb processed the reads anew with MiXCR; each CDR3 protein has one entry. The sample gives about 570,000 distinct CDR3 sequences, approximately 40% of which show up once; around 46% is in the top ten. As regards this clonotype: Its target is not known.

This TCR was recovered from a human donor in good health (CMV status not recorded). Some clones in this sample may be carry-over from other donors' samples. Sequenced here: cultured PBMCs, sampled from culture after CMV antigen stimulation.

The CDR3 region has the DNA TGTGCCAGCAGCGTAGGGACTAGCAGATCCTACGAGCAGTACTTC. As protein: CASSVGTSRSYEQYF. The J gene is TRBJ2-7, the V gene TRBV7-2; TRBD2 agrees at 9 bases. The CDR3 totals 15 residues. With 5 bases clipped from V and 1 base from J, the junction kept 6 bases outside the gene matches. The germline gives CDR1 SGHTA, CDR2 FQGNSA.